This TCR beta chain was retrieved from a study of neurological immune-mediated disorders. Study observations and caveats: HTLV-1-associated myelopathy had the most TCR clonal expansion, and multiple sclerosis had the least, less than healthy controls.

Using its own MiXCR run on the 5' RACE reads, TCRdb lists one record per CDR3 protein. The sample contains 90,000 to 100,000 distinct CDR3 sequences, 3.5% to 4% of which appear only once. This CDR3 is built from 14 residues. The trim removed 6 bases at V and 2 bases at J, leaving 5 bases unmatched. This clonotype was seen repeatedly, ten times or more. Its antigen is as yet unknown. V usage is TRBV12-3 or TRBV12-4 and J usage is TRBJ1-1, with TRBD1 matching over 8 bases. The sample was PBMCs. This receptor was taken from a woman aged 18-29 years with multiple sclerosis. The CDR3 spells CASSRGQANTEAFF. CDR3 nucleotide sequence: TGTGCCAGCAGCCGGGGACAGGCAAACACTGAAGCTTTCTTT.